These T cell receptor beta chains were read from a single sample in a study of blood T cell repertoires in COVID-19. Profiling relied on immunoSEQ multiplex PCR, and the TCRdb table lists in-frame clones only, not all of them. The sample includes 95,000 to 150,000 clones, approximately 80% seen only once; the top ten take over 6.5%. The sequenced sample was peripheral blood. The receptors come from a human donor in a cohort sampled during active COVID-19. Both conserved end residues are part of each CDR3. The D gene is left open where the match is weak. A row's size may be missing; if present it is once, few, many or a size class.

TRBD1	TRBV28	TRBJ1-4	.	CASSPQGADEKLFF	TGTGCCAGCAGTCCCCAGGGGGCCGATGAAAAACTGTTTTTT
TRBD2	TRBV3-1/TRBV3-2	TRBJ2-3	.	CASSPISGGNTDTQYF	TGTGCCAGCAGCCCGATTAGCGGGGGGAACACAGATACGCAGTATTTT
TRBD1	TRBV6-5	TRBJ2-5	once	CASSYPGQGETQYF	TGTGCCAGCAGTTACCCCGGACAGGGGGAGACCCAGTACTTC
TRBD2	TRBV4-1	TRBJ2-7	.	CASSQDHGLAVSYEQYF	TGCGCCAGCAGCCAAGATCACGGACTAGCGGTCTCCTACGAGCAGTACTTC
.	TRBV7-9	TRBJ2-7	once	CASSTQGPEQYF	TGTGCCAGCAGCACCCAGGGCCCCGAGCAGTACTTC
.	TRBV19	TRBJ1-1	.	CASSARGSEAFF	TGTGCCAGTAGTGCCAGGGGTTCTGAAGCTTTCTTT
.	TRBV18	TRBJ2-7	.	CASSPPGVPYEQYF	TGTGCCAGCTCACCACCCGGTGTTCCCTACGAGCAGTACTTC
.	TRBV28	TRBJ2-7	.	CASSFASYEQYF	TGTGCCAGCAGTTTCGCTAGCTACGAGCAGTACTTC
.	TRBV5-4	TRBJ1-2	.	CASSPAFQGANYGYTF	TGTGCCAGCAGCCCGGCCTTTCAGGGCGCTAACTATGGCTACACCTTC
TRBD2	TRBV7-8	TRBJ2-7	.	CASSSRASGLEQYF	TGTGCCAGCAGTTCAAGAGCTAGCGGCTTGGAGCAGTACTTC
.	TRBV2	TRBJ1-1	.	CASSLGQDTEAFF	TGTGCCAGCAGTCTTGGACAAGACACTGAAGCTTTCTTT
TRBD1	TRBV7-6	TRBJ2-7	once	CASSGGTGASFTPGEQYF	TGTGCCAGCAGCGGGGGGACAGGGGCCTCATTTACCCCGGGGGAGCAGTACTTC
TRBD1	TRBV27	TRBJ1-2	.	CASSLSYRGPGYTF	TGTGCCAGCAGTTTATCCTACAGGGGTCCTGGCTACACCTTC
.	TRBV20-1	TRBJ1-4	.	CSASIIMGGAEKLFF	TGCAGTGCTAGTATCATTATGGGAGGGGCTGAAAAACTGTTTTTT
TRBD1	TRBV27	TRBJ1-3	.	CASSMTGGFGNTIYF	TGTGCCAGCAGTATGACAGGGGGTTTCGGAAACACCATATATTTT
TRBD1	TRBV11-2	TRBJ2-3	.	CASSLPGTGSTDTQYF	TGTGCCAGCAGCTTACCCGGGACAGGGAGCACAGATACGCAGTATTTT
.	TRBV7-9	TRBJ2-7	few	CASSLDSTYEQYF	TGTGCCAGCAGCTTAGACAGTACCTACGAGCAGTACTTC
.	TRBV7-9	TRBJ1-2	.	CASSIEPRYGYTF	TGTGCCAGCAGCATAGAGCCGCGGTATGGCTACACCTTC
.	TRBV4-1	TRBJ1-1	.	CASSQNMMNTEAFF	TGCGCCAGCAGCCAAAACATGATGAACACTGAAGCTTTCTTT
TRBD1	TRBV3-1/TRBV3-2	TRBJ2-7	.	CASSPRDSFSYEQYF	TGTGCCAGCAGCCCCCGGGACAGCTTCTCCTACGAGCAGTACTTC
TRBD1	TRBV5-1	TRBJ1-1	.	CASSLVTGELMNTEAFF	TGCGCCAGCAGCTTGGTGACAGGGGAGCTAATGAACACTGAAGCTTTCTTT
.	TRBV12-5	TRBJ1-3	.	CASGLILPIPSSGNTIYF	TGTGCTAGTGGTTTGATCCTCCCTATTCCCTCCTCTGGAAACACCATATATTTT
TRBD2	TRBV12-3/TRBV12-4	TRBJ2-7	.	CASGLAVYEQYF	TGTGCCAGCGGACTAGCGGTTTACGAGCAGTACTTC
TRBD1	TRBV14	TRBJ1-2	.	CASSITLGQGSRNGYTF	TGTGCCAGCAGTATAACCCTGGGACAGGGGTCGCGTAATGGCTACACCTTC
TRBD1	TRBV3-1/TRBV3-2	TRBJ2-2	.	CASSHGQGTGELFF	TGTGCCAGCAGCCATGGACAGGGCACCGGGGAGCTGTTTTTT
TRBD2	TRBV7-6	TRBJ2-7	.	CASSSTSVTYEQYF	TGTGCCAGCAGCTCAACTAGCGTCACCTACGAGCAGTACTTC
.	TRBV7-2	TRBJ1-4	few	CASSSIIGIAEKLFF	TGTGCCAGCAGCTCCATAATCGGGATCGCTGAAAAACTGTTTTTT
TRBD1	TRBV6-5	TRBJ2-7	.	CASSRGQGVYEQYF	TGTGCCAGCAGCCGGGGACAGGGCGTCTACGAGCAGTACTTC
TRBD1	TRBV19	TRBJ1-6	.	CASSILDRDNSPLHF	TGTGCCAGTAGTATACTGGACAGGGATAATTCACCCCTCCACTTT